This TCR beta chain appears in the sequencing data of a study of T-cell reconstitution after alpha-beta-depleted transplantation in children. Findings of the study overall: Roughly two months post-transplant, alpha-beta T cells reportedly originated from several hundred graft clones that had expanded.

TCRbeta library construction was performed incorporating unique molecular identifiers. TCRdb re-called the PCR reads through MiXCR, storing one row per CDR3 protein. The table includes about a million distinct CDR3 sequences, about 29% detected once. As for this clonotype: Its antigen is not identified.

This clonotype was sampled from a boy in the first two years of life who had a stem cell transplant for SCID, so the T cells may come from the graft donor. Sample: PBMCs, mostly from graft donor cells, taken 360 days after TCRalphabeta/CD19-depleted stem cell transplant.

CDR3 sequence: CASSSGLAGTWYQETQYF. CDR3 sequence (DNA): TGCGCCAGCAGCTCGGGACTAGCGGGGACGTGGTACCAAGAGACCCAGTACTTC. The V call is TRBV5-1, the J call TRBJ2-5; TRBD2 matches at 13 bases. Germline CDR1 SGHRS, CDR2 YFSETQ. The CDR3 is 18 residues long. Germline trimming cut 3 bases from V and 0 bases from J; bases unmatched to any gene: 8.